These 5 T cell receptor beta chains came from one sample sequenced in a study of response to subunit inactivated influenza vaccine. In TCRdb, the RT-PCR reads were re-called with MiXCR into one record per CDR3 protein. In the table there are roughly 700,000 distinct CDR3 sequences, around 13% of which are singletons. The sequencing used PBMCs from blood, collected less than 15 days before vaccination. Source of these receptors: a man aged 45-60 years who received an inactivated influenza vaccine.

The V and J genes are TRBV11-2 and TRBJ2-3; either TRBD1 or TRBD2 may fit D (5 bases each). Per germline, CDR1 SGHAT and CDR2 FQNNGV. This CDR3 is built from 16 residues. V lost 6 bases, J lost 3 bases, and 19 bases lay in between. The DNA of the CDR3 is TGTGCCAGCAGGGACACGGGACGACGACTTACAGATACGCAGTATTTT. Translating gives CASRDTGRRLTDTQYF.

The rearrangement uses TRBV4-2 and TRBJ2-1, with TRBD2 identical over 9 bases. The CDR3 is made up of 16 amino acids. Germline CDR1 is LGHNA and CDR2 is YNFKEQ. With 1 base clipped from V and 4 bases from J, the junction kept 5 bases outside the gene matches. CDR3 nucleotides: TGTGCCAGCAGCCAAGTTGCGAGCGGGGGGTACAATGAGCAGTTCTTC. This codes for CASSQVASGGYNEQFF.

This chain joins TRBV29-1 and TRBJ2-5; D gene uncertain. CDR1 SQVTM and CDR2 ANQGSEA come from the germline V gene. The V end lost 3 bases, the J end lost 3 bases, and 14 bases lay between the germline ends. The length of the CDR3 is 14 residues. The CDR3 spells CSVDGGTTEETQYF. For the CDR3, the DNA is TGCAGCGTTGATGGTGGAACTACCGAAGAGACCCAGTACTTC.

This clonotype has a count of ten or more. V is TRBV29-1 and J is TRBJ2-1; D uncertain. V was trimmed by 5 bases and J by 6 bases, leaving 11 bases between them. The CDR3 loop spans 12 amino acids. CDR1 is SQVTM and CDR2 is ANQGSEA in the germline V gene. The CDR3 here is CSVKGSINEQFF. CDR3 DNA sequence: TGCAGCGTTAAAGGCTCTATCAATGAGCAGTTCTTC.

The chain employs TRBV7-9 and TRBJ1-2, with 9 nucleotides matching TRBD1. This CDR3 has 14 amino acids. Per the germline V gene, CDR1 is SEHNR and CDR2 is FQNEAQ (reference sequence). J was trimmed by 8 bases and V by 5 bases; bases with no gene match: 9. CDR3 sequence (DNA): TGTGCCAGCAGCGGACAGGGGACAACGAGCGGCTACACCTTC. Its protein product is CASSGQGTTSGYTF.